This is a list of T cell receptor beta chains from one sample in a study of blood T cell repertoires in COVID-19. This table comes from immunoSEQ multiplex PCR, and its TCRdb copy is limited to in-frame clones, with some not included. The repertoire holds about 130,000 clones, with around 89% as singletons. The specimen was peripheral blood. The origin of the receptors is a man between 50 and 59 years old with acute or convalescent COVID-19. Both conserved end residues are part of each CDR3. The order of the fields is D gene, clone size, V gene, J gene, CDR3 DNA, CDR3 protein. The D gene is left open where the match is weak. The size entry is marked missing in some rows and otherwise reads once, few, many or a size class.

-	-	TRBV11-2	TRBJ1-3	TGTGCCAGCAGTTCTAGTCGGGGGTCAAGCGGAAACACCATATATTTT	CASSSSRGSSGNTIYF
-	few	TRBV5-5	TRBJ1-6	TGTGCCAGCAGCTTGGAGGGGGTTCTCTCCTATAATTCACCCCTCCACTTT	CASSLEGVLSYNSPLHF
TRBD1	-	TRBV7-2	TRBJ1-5	TGTGCCAGCAGCTTAGGGGGACAGGGGACCAGGCAGCCCCAGCATTTT	CASSLGGQGTRQPQHF
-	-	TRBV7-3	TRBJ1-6	TGTGCCAGCAGCTTGGGCCGGATACATAATTCACCCCTCCACTTT	CASSLGRIHNSPLHF
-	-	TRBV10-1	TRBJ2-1	TGCGCCAGCAGTGAGTTGGGGCCTAGCTCCTACAATGAGCAGTTCTTC	CASSELGPSSYNEQFF
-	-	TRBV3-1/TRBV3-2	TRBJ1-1	TGTGCCAGCAGCCAAGGATGGGGGGGCACTGAAGCTTTCTTT	CASSQGWGGTEAFF
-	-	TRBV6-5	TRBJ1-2	TGTGCCAGCAGTTGGGGAGGGGCCGGCTACACCTTC	CASSWGGAGYTF
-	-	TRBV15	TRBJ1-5	TGTGCCACCAGCATGGTCAGGTTTAATCGCAATCAGCCCCAGCATTTT	CATSMVRFNRNQPQHF
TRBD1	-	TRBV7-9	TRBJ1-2	TGTGCCAGCAGCTGGGGACAGGAGGACTATGGCTACACCTTC	CASSWGQEDYGYTF
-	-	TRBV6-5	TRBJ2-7	TGTGCCAGCAGCCCCGGACAGAATCAAAACTACGAGCAGTACTTC	CASSPGQNQNYEQYF
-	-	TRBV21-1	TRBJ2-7	TGTGCCAGCAGCAAATTAGCGGGAGCCTCCTACGAGCAGTACTTC	CASSKLAGASYEQYF
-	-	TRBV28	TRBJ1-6	TGTGCCACCGGGGATAATTCACCCCTCCACTTT	CATGDNSPLHF
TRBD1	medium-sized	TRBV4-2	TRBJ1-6	TGTGCCAGCAGCCAACAGGGGGATGTTAGTTCACCCCTCCACTTT	CASSQQGDVSSPLHF
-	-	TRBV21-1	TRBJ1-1	TGTGCCAGCAGCGCCTTTGGGGCATGGCCTCAAGAGAACACTGAAGCTTTCTTT	CASSAFGAWPQENTEAFF
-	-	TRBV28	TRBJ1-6	TGTGCCAGCAGCTTGGGGCAGAGTAACTCACCCCTCCACTTT	CASSLGQSNSPLHF
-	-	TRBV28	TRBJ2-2	TGTGCCAGCATCCCCGCGGGGCAAAACACCGGGGAGCTGTTTTTT	CASIPAGQNTGELFF
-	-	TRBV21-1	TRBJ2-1	TGTGCCAGCAGCAAGCTTAAGGATAGCGGGGGGTACAATGAGCAGTTCTTC	CASSKLKDSGGYNEQFF